The 5 T cell receptor beta chains presented below share a single source sample, sequenced in a study of cytomegalovirus exposure and HLA in healthy donors. With 60 Vbeta and 13 Jbeta primers, the PCR was carried out. Profiling relied on immunoSEQ multiplex PCR, and the TCRdb table lists in-frame clones only, not all of them. This table holds about 140,000 clones, roughly 80% found once. The sequencing input was PBMCs. The receptors here all came from a woman aged 50 to 60 in good health and CMV-seropositive.

V usage is TRBV7-9 and J usage is TRBJ2-1; TRBD1 matches 8 bases. The CDR3 extends over 16 amino acids. J lost 1 base, V lost 5 bases, and 7 bases had no gene match. CDR1 is SEHNR, CDR2 FQNEAQ, per germline (reference sequence). CDR3 nucleotide sequence: TGTGCCAGCAGCAACACAGGGGGAGTTTCCTACAATGAGCAGTTCTTC. Translating it yields CASSNTGGVSYNEQFF.

The rearrangement joins TRBV28 to TRBJ1-5; the D is unclear. Germline loops: CDR1 MDHEN, CDR2 SYDVKM. V shed 6 bases and J shed 10 bases, with 16 bases lying between them. This CDR3 is built from 13 residues. CDR3 residues: CASREDRVGPQHF. The CDR3 DNA follows: TGTGCCAGCAGGGAGGACCGGGTAGGCCCCCAGCATTTT. Complete variable domain (other parts from reference TRBV28 and TRBJ1-5): DVKVTQSSRYLVKRTGEKVFLECVQDMDHENMFWYRQDPGLGLRLIYFSYDVKMKEKGDIPEGYSVSREKKERFSLILESASTNQTSMYLCASREDRVGPQHFGDGTRLSIL.

The chain joins TRBV28 to TRBJ2-7; TRBD1 matches at 9 bases. Germline assignment: CDR1 MDHEN and CDR2 SYDVKM. With V trimmed by 4 bases and J by 6 bases, 10 bases remained unmatched. The CDR3 contains 15 residues. The CDR3 region has the DNA TGTGCCAGCAGTTCTCCCGGGACAGGGATCGGCGAGCAGTACTTC. Residues: CASSSPGTGIGEQYF.

V usage is TRBV6-1 and J usage is TRBJ2-2; D is possibly TRBD2 (6 bases). This CDR3 is built from 15 residues. V was pared by 6 bases and J by 5 bases, with 16 bases between. Germline loops: CDR1 MNHNS, CDR2 SASEGT. The CDR3 here is CASSSEGGATGELFF. DNA for the CDR3: TGTGCCAGCAGCTCGGAGGGCGGGGCAACCGGGGAGCTGTTTTTT.

The V gene is TRBV5-1, the J gene TRBJ2-1; D is possibly TRBD1 (5 bases). The V gene lost 3 bases and the J gene lost 3 bases, with 16 bases spanning the gap. This CDR3 is built from 16 residues. Germline loops: CDR1 SGHRS, CDR2 YFSETQ. The CDR3 loop is CASSWGRGTDYNEQFF. The DNA of the CDR3 is TGCGCCAGCAGCTGGGGCCGTGGCACCGACTACAATGAGCAGTTCTTC.